The 29 T cell receptor beta chains below come from one sample, sequenced in a study of CD8+ T cells in alopecia areata. cDNA reverse transcribed from extracted RNA served as the sequencing template. This table comes from immunoSEQ multiplex PCR, and its TCRdb copy is limited to in-frame clones, with some not included. The data contain over 95,000 clones, 55% to 60% of them singletons. Treatment reported: oral pan-JAK inhibitor, 5-10 mg twice daily. Sequencing was performed on CD4+ T cells sorted from blood, taken at week 24, from a patient treated with tofacitinib. The receptors here all came from a human donor with alopecia areata.

The J gene is TRBJ2-7, the V gene TRBV7-2, with 10 positions matching TRBD1. V lost 5 bases and J lost 3; bases outside the gene matches: 7. Germline CDR1 reads SGHTA; CDR2 reads FQGNSA. This CDR3 spans 15 amino acids. This chain's CDR3 is CASSPRTGGDYEQYF. CDR3 nucleotides: TGTGCCAGCAGCCCAAGGACAGGGGGAGACTACGAGCAGTACTTC.

This sequence joins TRBV5-4 and TRBJ1-1; TRBD1 agrees at 7 bases. The length of the CDR3 is 12 residues. V shed 3 bases and J 11 bases; nucleotides not matched to a gene: 7. CDR1 and CDR2 (germline): SGHNT, YYREEE (reference sequence). The CDR3 reads CASSYAGGRAFF. Here the CDR3 DNA reads TGTGCCAGCAGCTACGCAGGGGGACGGGCTTTCTTT. Using reference TRBV5-4 and TRBJ1-1 for the parts outside the CDR3, the full variable domain is ETGVTQSPTHLIKTRGQQVTLRCSSQSGHNTVSWYQQALGQGPQFIFQYYREEENGRGNFPPRFSGLQFPNYSSELNVNALELDDSALYLCASSYAGGRAFFGQGTRLTVV.

J is TRBJ1-1 and V is TRBV5-1; 9 bases line up with TRBD1. The CDR3 is 18 amino acids. V shed 3 bases and J 1 base; nucleotides not matched to a gene: 13. The germline gives CDR1 SGHRS, CDR2 YFSETQ. In DNA form, the CDR3 reads TGCGCCAGCAGCTCTCTAACAGGGGGCTCCTGGGCGAACACTGAAGCTTTCTTT. Translation: CASSSLTGGSWANTEAFF.

The chain carries TRBV5-4 and TRBJ1-1, with 9 nucleotides matching TRBD1. Germline values: CDR1 SGHNT, CDR2 YYREEE (reference sequence). There are 14 residues in the CDR3. V trimming: 9 bases; J trimming: 6 bases; junction bases outside the gene matches: 12. The CDR3 DNA sequence: TGTGCCACCCTAGCGATGGGACAGGGATCTGAAGCTTTCTTT. Its protein product is CATLAMGQGSEAFF. The full variable domain, with the rest looked up from reference TRBV5-4 and TRBJ1-1, is ETGVTQSPTHLIKTRGQQVTLRCSSQSGHNTVSWYQQALGQGPQFIFQYYREEENGRGNFPPRFSGLQFPNYSSELNVNALELDDSALYLCATLAMGQGSEAFFGQGTRLTVV.

A few counts support this clone. The chain joins TRBV4-3 to TRBJ1-1, with D perhaps matching TRBD1 (5 bases). Trimming removed 0 bases at V and 0 bases at J, with 8 bases between. Germline assignment: CDR1 LGHNA and CDR2 YSLEER. The CDR3 is made up of 15 amino acids. CDR3 nucleotide sequence: TGCGCCAGCAGCCAAGATGCGACAGTGAACACTGAAGCTTTCTTT. It is translated as CASSQDATVNTEAFF.

This clone was recorded a few times. V usage is TRBV30 and J usage is TRBJ2-1; perhaps TRBD2 as D (6 bases). V was trimmed by 2 bases and J by 6 bases, leaving 11 bases between them. The CDR3 loop spans 13 amino acids. Germline V CDR1 and CDR2: GTSNPN, SVGIG (reference sequence). For the CDR3, the DNA is TGTGCCTGGAGTATTATGGGGGGCAATGAGCAGTTCTTC. It yields the protein CAWSIMGGNEQFF.

This clone has a handful of counts. Compared with germline, one end of the junction differs, possibly owing to a read error. The chain links TRBV29-1 to TRBJ2-5; 7 positions match TRBD1. This CDR3 is 12 amino acids long. Germline V CDR1 and CDR2: SQVTM, ANQGSEA. CDR3 residues: CSVDRGQATQYF. In DNA, the CDR3 is TGCAGCGTTGATAGGGGGCAAGCGACCCAGTACTTC.

This clone has just a few counts. The rearrangement links TRBV30 to TRBJ2-7, with D maybe TRBD1 (6 bases). Trimming cost V 4 bases and J 4 bases, with 14 bases left between them. The CDR3 is 13 amino acids. Germline V gene sequence: CDR1 GTSNPN, CDR2 SVGIG (reference sequence). CDR3 nucleotide sequence: TGTGCCTGGACTGGCAGGGGTAAATACGAGCAGTACTTC. Encoded protein: CAWTGRGKYEQYF.

The gene calls are TRBV7-2 and TRBJ1-3; D not certain. The CDR3 length is 14 residues. Per the germline V gene, CDR1 is SGHTA and CDR2 is FQGNSA. V was pared by 7 bases and J by 4 bases, with 14 bases between. For the CDR3, the DNA is TGTGCCAGCACCGCACCGAGCTCCGGAAACACCATATATTTT. It is translated as CASTAPSSGNTIYF.

This chain connects TRBV29-1 to TRBJ1-2; D gene uncertain. V was trimmed by 0 bases and J by 6 bases, leaving 11 bases between them. Germline V CDR1 and CDR2: SQVTM, ANQGSEA. This CDR3 comprises 13 residues. The CDR3 DNA follows: TGCAGCGTTGAAGAAGCCGTCTCGGATGGCTACACCTTC. Protein sequence: CSVEEAVSDGYTF.

This clone was counted once. The chain employs TRBV11-2 and TRBJ1-1, with D unresolved. V dropped 0 bases and J dropped 3 bases, with 8 bases sitting between them. The length of the CDR3 is 14 residues. Per the germline V gene, CDR1 is SGHAT and CDR2 is FQNNGV. The CDR3 sequence: CASSLDQQDTEAFF. The CDR3 DNA sequence: TGTGCCAGCAGCTTAGATCAGCAGGACACTGAAGCTTTCTTT.

The J gene is TRBJ1-5, the V gene TRBV29-1; weak D call: TRBD1 (6 bases). Deletions cut 6 bases from V and 4 bases from J, with 13 bases between. The CDR3 is made up of 13 amino acids. Germline CDR1 SQVTM, CDR2 ANQGSEA. The CDR3 DNA follows: TGCAGCGTGGTAGGACAGCCAAATCAGCCCCAGCATTTT. Its protein is CSVVGQPNQPQHF. Looking up the rest from reference TRBV29-1 and TRBJ1-5 gives the full variable domain: SAVISQKPSRDICQRGTSLTIQCQVDSQVTMMFWYRQQPGQSLTLIATANQGSEATYESGFVIDKFPISRPNLTFSTLTVSNMSPEDSSIYLCSVVGQPNQPQHFGDGTRLSIL.

The chain is built from TRBV10-3 and TRBJ2-3, with D possibly being TRBD2 (6 bases). The CDR3 has 14 amino acids. The germline CDR1 and CDR2 sequences are ENHRY and SYGVKD. The germline V and J ends were trimmed by 0 bases and 4 bases, with 8 bases remaining between them. CDR3 sequence: CAISESTGADTQYF. CDR3 DNA: TGTGCCATCAGTGAGTCGACGGGAGCAGATACGCAGTATTTT.

The V and J genes are TRBV29-1 and TRBJ2-7, with 8 bases fitting TRBD2. V was clipped by 6 bases and J by 2 bases; unmatched bases: 12. The CDR3 is 15 residues long. Looked up from germline, CDR1 is SQVTM and CDR2 is ANQGSEA. The CDR3 DNA reads TGCAGCGTGAGGCGGGGCCTGCGGGGGGCCTACGAGCAGTACTTC. This codes for CSVRRGLRGAYEQYF.

This chain uses TRBV29-1 with TRBJ2-1; D is possibly TRBD2 (5 bases). The CDR3 is made up of 12 amino acids. The germline V gene has CDR1 SQVTM and CDR2 ANQGSEA. V lost 6 bases and J 7 bases, leaving 13 bases between the germline ends. The chain's CDR3 is CSVHPRGNEQFF. The CDR3 bases are TGCAGCGTCCACCCCCGGGGTAATGAGCAGTTCTTC.

V gene TRBV5-6 combines with J gene TRBJ2-1; no firm D call. Germline V gene data show CDR1 as SGHDT and CDR2 as YYEEEE. Trimming took 0 bases from V and 6 from J, leaving 16 bases between them. This CDR3 has 16 amino acids. In DNA form, the CDR3 reads TGTGCCAGCAGCTTGGGGTCCCGTGGCTCGCTCAATGAGCAGTTCTTC. The encoded protein is CASSLGSRGSLNEQFF.

This clone was counted once. The chain uses TRBV27 and TRBJ2-5; the D call may be TRBD1 or TRBD2 (5 bases each). Looked up from germline, CDR1 is MNHEY and CDR2 is SMNVEV (reference sequence). V gave up 6 bases and J gave up 4 bases, with 18 bases separating them. This CDR3 is built from 15 residues. CDR3 amino acids: CASSPPGTFRETQYF. CDR3 in DNA: TGTGCCAGCAGCCCCCCCGGGACCTTCCGAGAGACCCAGTACTTC.

This clone has a handful of counts. The genes are TRBV7-9 and TRBJ2-7, with D maybe TRBD2 (6 bases). The germline gives CDR1 SEHNR, CDR2 FQNEAQ (reference sequence). Trimming left V 7 bases short and J 3 bases short, with 10 bases between. This CDR3 is built from 12 residues. The CDR3 DNA reads TGTGCCAGCAATGGCGGGGACTACGAGCAGTACTTC. This encodes CASNGGDYEQYF.

The V call is TRBV13, the J call TRBJ2-1; D is ambiguous. Trimming took off 4 bases at V and 0 bases at J, with 13 bases between the two ends. CDR1 PRHDT and CDR2 FYEKMQ come from the germline V gene (reference sequence). The CDR3 is made up of 16 amino acids. CDR3 bases: TGTGCCAGCAGCTCCACACTTACCAGCTCCTACAATGAGCAGTTCTTC. As protein: CASSSTLTSSYNEQFF.

This chain's CDR3 is CASSQDRTAEKLFF. CDR3 coding DNA: TGTGCCAGCAGCCAAGACCGGACAGCTGAAAAACTGTTTTTT. The chain joins TRBV4-2 to TRBJ1-4; tentatively, D is TRBD1 (6 bases). V was cut by 0 bases and J by 7 bases, with 9 bases left in between. Germline V gives CDR1 LGHNA, CDR2 YNFKEQ. The CDR3 is 14 amino acids.

The table lists this clone with a few counts. V is TRBV29-1 and J is TRBJ2-7; a weak D match, TRBD2 (7 bases). V dropped 6 bases and J dropped 2 bases, with 14 bases sitting between them. Germline V gene sequence: CDR1 SQVTM, CDR2 ANQGSEA. The CDR3 loop spans 13 amino acids. The chain's CDR3 is CSVGRGGPYEQYF. In DNA form, the CDR3 reads TGCAGCGTGGGGCGCGGGGGCCCCTACGAGCAGTACTTC.

The chain joins TRBV18 to TRBJ1-2; D possibly corresponds to TRBD1 (5 bases). Looked up from germline, CDR1 is KGHSH and CDR2 is LQKENI. V lost 5 bases, J lost 8 bases, and 6 bases lay in between. This CDR3 is built from 10 residues. CDR3 in amino acids: CASSGDGYTF. CDR3 coding DNA: TGTGCCAGCTCAGGGGACGGCTACACCTTC. The whole variable domain, filled in from reference TRBV18 and TRBJ1-2, reads NAGVMQNPRHLVRRRGQEARLRCSPMKGHSHVYWYRQLPEEGLKFMVYLQKENIIDESGMPKERFSAEFPKEGPSILRIQQVVRGDSAAYFCASSGDGYTFGSGTRLTVV.

The chain is built from TRBV5-1 and TRBJ1-1; D perhaps matches TRBD1 (6 bases). V was cut by 4 bases and J by 1 base, with 14 bases left in between. CDR1 and CDR2 (germline): SGHRS, YFSETQ. This CDR3 spans 15 amino acids. CDR3 sequence reads: CASSLAGTSNTEAFF. In DNA form, the CDR3 reads TGCGCCAGCAGCCTGGCCGGGACATCGAACACTGAAGCTTTCTTT.

The chain links TRBV25-1 to TRBJ2-7; 10 nucleotides line up with TRBD1. The CDR3 runs 14 residues. The germline V gene encodes CDR1 MGHDK and CDR2 SYGVNS. V was pared by 4 bases and J by 5 bases, with 5 bases of the junction left unmatched. CDR3 loop: CASSVQTGGNEQYF. For the CDR3, the DNA is TGTGCCAGCAGTGTCCAGACAGGGGGCAACGAGCAGTACTTC.

This clone was found a few times. The chain carries TRBV5-1 and TRBJ2-5; D may be TRBD2 (6 bases). Deletions cut 3 bases from V and 5 bases from J, with 17 bases between. CDR3 length: 15 amino acids. Looked up from germline, CDR1 is SGHRS and CDR2 is YFSETQ. CDR3 in DNA: TGCGCCAGCAGCTCAGCGGGTACCGGACGGGAGACCCAGTACTTC. The encoded protein is CASSSAGTGRETQYF.

The rearrangement joins TRBV29-1 to TRBJ2-3; 8 bases are a match to TRBD1. The CDR3 contains 14 residues. V lost 6 bases, J lost 3 bases, and 8 bases stayed unmatched. Per germline, CDR1 SQVTM and CDR2 ANQGSEA. The CDR3 sequence: CSVARDRRTDTQYF. In DNA form, the CDR3 reads TGCAGCGTGGCGCGGGACAGGAGGACAGATACGCAGTATTTT.

CDR3: CSANSDRVFGETQYF. Here the CDR3 DNA reads TGCAGCGCCAACTCGGACAGGGTTTTTGGGGAGACCCAGTACTTC. The chain uses TRBV29-1 and TRBJ2-5, with 8 nucleotides matching TRBD1. CDR3 length: 15 amino acids. CDR1 is SQVTM, CDR2 ANQGSEA, per germline. V gave up 7 bases and J gave up 5 bases; unmatched junction bases: 15.

This chain joins TRBV11-2 and TRBJ2-5; D may match TRBD1 or TRBD2 (5 bases each). Germline V gene lookup returns CDR1 SGHAT and CDR2 FQNNGV. Trimming stripped 1 base from V and 1 base from J, with 10 bases between. CDR3 length equals 15 residues. The DNA of the CDR3 is TGTGCCAGCAGCTTAGTTGGGACCACCCAAGAGACCCAGTACTTC. Protein product: CASSLVGTTQETQYF.

The chain couples TRBV5-1 to TRBJ2-7; D perhaps matches TRBD1 (5 bases). The CDR3 runs to 13 residues. V was clipped by 5 bases and J by 4 bases, with 13 bases between them. Germline V lookup: CDR1 SGHRS, CDR2 YFSETQ. The CDR3 here is CASRTDLGYEQYF. Here the CDR3 DNA reads TGCGCCAGCAGGACAGACCTCGGGTACGAGCAGTACTTC.